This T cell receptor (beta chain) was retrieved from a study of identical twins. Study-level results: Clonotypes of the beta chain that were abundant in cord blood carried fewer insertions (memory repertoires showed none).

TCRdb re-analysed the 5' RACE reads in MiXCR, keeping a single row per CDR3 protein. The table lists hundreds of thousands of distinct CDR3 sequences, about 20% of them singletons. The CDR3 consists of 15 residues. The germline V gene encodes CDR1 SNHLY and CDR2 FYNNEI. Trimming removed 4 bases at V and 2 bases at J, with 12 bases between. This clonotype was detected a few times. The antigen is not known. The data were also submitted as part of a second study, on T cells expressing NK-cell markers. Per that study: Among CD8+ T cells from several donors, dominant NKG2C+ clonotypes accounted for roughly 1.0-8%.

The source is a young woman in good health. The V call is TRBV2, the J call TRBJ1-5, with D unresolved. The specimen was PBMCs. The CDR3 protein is CASSGRQVGNQPQHF. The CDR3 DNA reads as TGTGCCAGCAGTGGTAGGCAGGTCGGCAATCAGCCCCAGCATTTT.